This entry lists 20 T cell receptor beta chains sequenced from one sample in a study of T cell responses to AZD1222 COVID-19 vaccine. The protocol was immunoSEQ multiplex PCR, while the TCRdb copy is restricted to in-frame clones and leaves out a portion. Of some 180,000 clones listed, about 89% are singletons. This specimen consisted of peripheral blood, obtained 28 days after the second AZD1222 dose. Every receptor here comes from an adult who received the AZD1222 COVID-19 vaccine.

This CDR3 is CASSYSGLAALNEQFF. DNA for the CDR3: TGTGCCAGCAGTTACTCGGGACTAGCGGCGCTCAATGAGCAGTTCTTC. The genes are TRBV6-5 and TRBJ2-1; 11 nucleotides match TRBD2. From germline, CDR1 is MNHEY and CDR2 SVGAGI. This CDR3 spans 16 amino acids. After removal of 0 bases from V and 6 bases from J, the junction contained 4 bases not matched to a gene.

The CDR3 loop reads CASSPGGQGVNTIYF. In DNA form, the CDR3 reads TGTGCCAGCAGCCCAGGGGGACAGGGGGTCAACACCATATATTTT. This rearrangement joins TRBV7-9 to TRBJ1-3; TRBD1 aligns across 11 bases. CDR3 size: 15 residues. Germline trimming cut 5 bases from V and 7 bases from J; bases unmatched to any gene: 7. In germline, CDR1 is SEHNR, CDR2 FQNEAQ (reference sequence). Using reference TRBV7-9 and TRBJ1-3 for the parts outside the CDR3, the full variable domain is DTGVSQNPRHKITKRGQNVTFRCDPISEHNRLYWYRQTLGQGPEFLTYFQNEAQLEKSRLLSDRFSAERPKGSFSTLEIQRTEQGDSAMYLCASSPGGQGVNTIYFGEGSWLTVV.

This clone occurred once. The chain carries TRBV7-2 and TRBJ1-2, with D unresolved. Germline V lookup: CDR1 SGHTA, CDR2 FQGNSA. V lost 3 bases, J lost 5 bases, and 7 bases lay in between. The CDR3 is made up of 12 amino acids. This CDR3 reads CASSFGKYGYTF. In DNA, the CDR3 is TGTGCCAGCAGCTTTGGGAAGTATGGCTACACCTTC.

The genes are TRBV7-2 and TRBJ1-4; 7 bases agree with TRBD1. The CDR3 covers 15 residues. Per the germline V gene, CDR1 is SGHTA and CDR2 is FQGNSA. Germline trimming cut 5 bases from V and 8 bases from J; bases unmatched to any gene: 11. The CDR3 here is CASSPPGTAHEKLFF. DNA for the CDR3: TGTGCCAGCAGCCCGCCCGGGACAGCTCACGAAAAACTGTTTTTT.

V usage is TRBV19 and J usage is TRBJ1-2, with 7 nucleotides matching TRBD1. Trimming at V came to 2 bases and at J to 2 bases, leaving 5 bases not matched to a gene. Germline CDR1 LNHDA, CDR2 SQIVND (reference sequence). This CDR3 is 15 amino acids long. In nucleotides, the CDR3 is TGTGCCAGTAGTATACGACAGGGACTAAACTATGGCTACACCTTC. As protein: CASSIRQGLNYGYTF.

The genes are TRBV6-5 and TRBJ2-7; D is uncertain. Trimming removed 8 bases at V and 2 bases at J, with 10 bases between. This CDR3 comprises 12 residues. Germline values: CDR1 MNHEY, CDR2 SVGAGI. This chain's CDR3 is CASYTATYEQYF. CDR3 sequence (DNA): TGTGCCAGCTATACGGCTACCTACGAGCAGTACTTC.

V is TRBV27 and J is TRBJ1-4; 10 nucleotides align to TRBD1. With V trimmed by 4 bases and J by 5 bases, 10 bases remained unmatched. CDR3 length equals 17 residues. CDR1 MNHEY and CDR2 SMNVEV come from the germline V gene (reference sequence). This CDR3 reads CASSSRDRGPWNEKLFF. CDR3 DNA sequence: TGTGCCAGCAGTTCCCGGGACAGGGGACCGTGGAATGAAAAACTGTTTTTT.

The chain joins TRBV15 to TRBJ2-5; 7 bases are shared with TRBD1. CDR3 length equals 15 residues. Germline lookup yields CDR1 LNHNV and CDR2 YYDKDF (reference sequence). V shed 0 bases, J shed 1 base, and the junction held 2 bases outside the gene matches. The CDR3 spells CATSREGQIQETQYF. As DNA, the CDR3 is TGTGCCACCAGCAGAGAGGGACAGATCCAAGAGACCCAGTACTTC.

CDR3 DNA: TGCGCCAGCAGCCAACGGGACAGGGGAACCGGGGAGCTGTTTTTT. Protein product: CASSQRDRGTGELFF. This rearrangement joins TRBV4-1 to TRBJ2-2, with 10 bases aligning to TRBD1. The V segment lost 2 bases and the J segment 5 bases; nucleotides outside the gene matches: 2. The CDR3 loop spans 15 amino acids. CDR1 is MGHRA, CDR2 YSYEKL, per germline.

The chain employs TRBV9 and TRBJ2-1; either TRBD1 or TRBD2 may fit D (5 bases each). The length of the CDR3 is 16 residues. Germline V gene lookup returns CDR1 SGDLS and CDR2 YYNGEE. Trimming took 2 bases from V and 2 from J, leaving 14 bases between them. The CDR3 bases are TGTGCCAGCAGCGTTTTGGGACCTGGAGCCTACAATGAGCAGTTCTTC. Its translation: CASSVLGPGAYNEQFF.

The V call is TRBV18, the J call TRBJ2-1, with 16 bases identical to TRBD2. The V gene end was trimmed by 2 bases and the J gene end by 0 bases; junction bases not matched to a gene: 4. The CDR3 totals 19 residues. Looked up from germline, CDR1 is KGHSH and CDR2 is LQKENI. The CDR3 reads CASSPAGLAGGSSYNEQFF. The CDR3 DNA follows: TGTGCCAGCTCACCAGCGGGACTAGCGGGGGGGTCCTCCTACAATGAGCAGTTCTTC.

V usage is TRBV6-5 and J usage is TRBJ1-2, with 7 bases fitting TRBD1. CDR3 length equals 16 residues. Germline CDR1 is MNHEY and CDR2 is SVGAGI. With 0 bases clipped from V and 0 bases from J, the junction kept 4 bases outside the gene matches. DNA for the CDR3: TGTGCCAGCAGTTACTCGACAGGGCTAGCTAACTATGGCTACACCTTC. It yields the protein CASSYSTGLANYGYTF.

The CDR3 DNA reads as TGTGCCTCGACGGTCGCCCACGCTAGCACAGATACGCAGTATTTT. Residues: CASTVAHASTDTQYF. The V gene is TRBV10-3, the J gene TRBJ2-3; no definite D call. The CDR3 has 15 amino acids. Germline V gene lookup returns CDR1 ENHRY and CDR2 SYGVKD. With 11 bases removed from V and 0 bases from J, the gap between germline ends came to 18 bases.

The chain has TRBV27 and TRBJ2-7; no clear D. The V and J ends lost 3 bases and 3 bases respectively, with 9 bases between them. This CDR3 comprises 13 residues. The germline V gene has CDR1 MNHEY and CDR2 SMNVEV (reference sequence). In DNA, the CDR3 is TGTGCCAGCAGTTTCTTAGGTCACTACGAGCAGTACTTC. Translation gives CASSFLGHYEQYF.

The chain is built from TRBV30 and TRBJ2-5; a weak D match, TRBD2 (6 bases). In germline, CDR1 is GTSNPN, CDR2 SVGIG (reference sequence). The CDR3 runs 13 residues. The V end was cut by 4 bases, the J end by 5 bases, with 14 bases between. The CDR3 loop reads CAWTRLVHETQYF. In nucleotides, the CDR3 is TGTGCCTGGACGCGACTAGTTCACGAGACCCAGTACTTC.

The V call is TRBV6-5, the J call TRBJ2-3; D tentatively fits TRBD1 or TRBD2 (5 bases each). Germline CDR1 reads MNHEY; CDR2 reads SVGAGI. Trimming shortened V by 8 bases and J by 2 bases, and 14 bases separated the two germline ends. There are 14 residues in the CDR3. CDR3 nucleotide sequence: TGTGCCAGCGATAGGGGTAGCGACACAGATACGCAGTATTTT. Translated: CASDRGSDTDTQYF.

This clone was seen once. This chain joins TRBV7-2 and TRBJ2-3; TRBD1 aligns across 7 bases. The CDR3 has 15 amino acids. The J segment lost 2 bases and the V segment lost 5 bases, leaving 7 bases of the junction unmatched. CDR1 and CDR2 (germline): SGHTA, FQGNSA. CDR3: CASSPNRGTTDTQYF. The CDR3 nucleotides read TGTGCCAGCAGCCCTAACAGGGGTACCACAGATACGCAGTATTTT.

This chain uses TRBV5-4 with TRBJ2-5, with D possibly being TRBD1 or TRBD2 (5 bases each). This CDR3 region has 14 residues. With 3 bases removed from V and 1 base from J, the gap between germline ends came to 10 bases. Germline values: CDR1 SGHNT, CDR2 YYREEE (reference sequence). CDR3 residues: CASSSGQAQETQYF. The CDR3, as DNA: TGTGCCAGCAGCTCGGGGCAGGCCCAAGAGACCCAGTACTTC.

V and J are TRBV6-6 and TRBJ1-2; TRBD1 matches at 7 bases. J lost 2 bases, V lost 6 bases, and 6 bases had no gene match. The CDR3 is made up of 14 amino acids. The germline V gene encodes CDR1 MNHNY and CDR2 SVGAGI (reference sequence). CDR3 nucleotides: TGTGCCAGCAGACGGGACAGTAACAACTATGGCTACACCTTC. Encoded protein: CASRRDSNNYGYTF.

V gene TRBV30 combines with J gene TRBJ1-2; D uncertain. V was pared by 8 bases and J by 10 bases, with 29 bases between. The length of the CDR3 is 15 residues. Per the germline V gene, CDR1 is GTSNPN and CDR2 is SVGIG (reference sequence). In nucleotides, the CDR3 is TGTGCCCAGAGGAACGACCCTCTCAACTATGGAGACTACACCTTC. Amino acid sequence: CAQRNDPLNYGDYTF.